This T cell receptor (beta chain) was recovered during a study of Graves' ophthalmopathy and Graves' hyperthyroidism. Study at large: Hyperthyroidism was considered stable when no ophthalmopathy appeared within 18 months of follow-up. Findings and limits, study-wide: The blood repertoire also included most expanded thyroid clonotypes above 0.001 frequency.

The authors diagnosed from clinical symptoms, serum thyroxine, TRAb, thyroid ultrasound and orbital computed tomography. Ten or more counts support this clonotype. Its antigen remains unknown. Germline CDR1 and CDR2: SGHTA and FQGNSA. The CDR3 covers 14 residues. J was trimmed by 0 bases and V by 5 bases; bases with no gene match: 4. Investigators amplified TCR beta CDR3 regions from RNA transcripts. An initial RT-PCR round employing HTBI primers preceded a second-round multiplex PCR. Each CDR3 protein gets one entry after TCRdb re-called the multiplex PCR reads with MiXCR. The table records a few hundred thousand distinct CDR3 sequences, about two fifths of them present only once.

This sequence was found in an adult man with Graves' hyperthyroidism. The specimen sequenced was peripheral blood or thyroid tissue (not recorded which). V usage is TRBV7-2 and J usage is TRBJ2-7; TRBD2 matches at 7 bases. CDR3 sequence reads: CASSQGGSSYEQYF. In DNA form, the CDR3 reads TGTGCCAGCAGCCAGGGAGGGAGCTCCTACGAGCAGTACTTC.